Detailed here is one T cell receptor (beta chain). In TCRdb, the RT-PCR reads were re-called with MiXCR into one record per CDR3 protein. The sample has about 680,000 distinct CDR3 sequences; approximately 15% are singletons. The CDR3 is 19 residues long. This sequence was found in a female donor in good health, serving as a healthy control. Sequencing was carried out using memory CD4+ T cells from blood. The chain combines TRBV21-1 with TRBJ2-1; TRBD2 reflects the table's D call only, with no check against the DNA. TRBV21-1 is a recognized pseudogene. The CDR3 spells CASSKGGNTERVSYNEQFF. CDR3 nucleotide sequence: TGTGCCAGCAGCAAAGGGGGGAACACGGAGAGGGTATCCTACAATGAGCAGTTCTTC.